The 23 T cell receptor beta chains below were found in one sample sequenced in a study of early T cells in non-severe SARS-CoV-2 infection. TCRdb ran MiXCR on the 5' RACE reads and lists one entry per CDR3 protein. The data show under 70,000 distinct CDR3 sequences, around 5.7% seen once. The starting material was whole blood, obtained at baseline. The receptors stem from an adult who was a healthcare worker with PCR-confirmed SARS-CoV-2 infection or an uninfected control (not recorded which).

In this sample, this clonotype turned up many times. One end of the junction fails to match germline, which may point to a read error. V is TRBV11-2 and J is TRBJ2-1, with 8 bases lining up with TRBD2. The CDR3 spans 14 residues. Germline-derived CDR1 and CDR2 are SGHAT and FQNNGV. The CDR3 region has the DNA TGTGCCGGCAGCCCACTTAGCGGGGCGGATGAGCAGTTCTTC. It codes for CAGSPLSGADEQFF.

This clonotype showed up many times. CDR3 nucleotides: TGTGCCAGCAGCTTAGAGGGAGGGCATGAGCAGTTCTTC. Translated, it gives CASSLEGGHEQFF. V is TRBV7-3 and J is TRBJ2-1, with 7 bases aligning to TRBD2. V shed 2 bases, J shed 8 bases, and the junction held 3 bases outside the gene matches. The germline CDR1 and CDR2 sequences are SGHTA and FQGTGA. This CDR3 is built from 13 residues.

The V call is TRBV18, the J call TRBJ2-5; D is unresolved. The CDR3 loop spans 11 amino acids. Germline V gene sequence: CDR1 KGHSH, CDR2 LQKENI. The germline V and J ends were trimmed by 11 bases and 5 bases, with 12 bases remaining between them. This CDR3 is CADRQGETQYF. CDR3 nucleotides: TGTGCCGACCGACAAGGGGAGACCCAGTACTTC.

This clonotype was seen many times. The rearrangement links TRBV4-3 to TRBJ2-7; 7 bases are shared with TRBD2. The CDR3 is 15 residues long. The germline V gene encodes CDR1 LGHNA and CDR2 YSLEER. The V segment lost 2 bases and the J segment 2 bases; nucleotides outside the gene matches: 6. As DNA, the CDR3 is TGCGCCAGCAGCCAAATAAGGGGAGGGACCTACGAGCAGTACTTC. It is translated as CASSQIRGGTYEQYF.

This chain connects TRBV6-1 to TRBJ2-2; no definite D call. The CDR3 is made up of 13 amino acids. Trimming took 7 bases from V and 4 from J, leaving 10 bases between them. CDR1 is MNHNS, CDR2 SASEGT, per germline. This CDR3 reads CASTRTVTGELFF. The CDR3 nucleotides read TGTGCCAGCACCCGGACCGTCACCGGGGAGCTGTTTTTT.

The sample holds a few counts of this clonotype. This chain connects TRBV12-3 or TRBV12-4 to TRBJ2-4; TRBD1 aligns across 9 bases. V shed 3 bases and J 0 bases; nucleotides not matched to a gene: 9. The CDR3 spans 18 residues. The chain's CDR3 is CASSFPGQGLGAKNIQYF. For the CDR3, the DNA is TGTGCCAGCAGTTTCCCGGGACAGGGCCTAGGAGCCAAAAACATTCAGTACTTC.

This clonotype was detected ten times or more. The chain is built from TRBV27 and TRBJ2-7; D ambiguous. The CDR3 sequence is 15 residues long. Germline CDR1 is MNHEY and CDR2 is SMNVEV (reference sequence). V lost 2 bases and J lost 3, with 14 bases in between. The CDR3, as DNA: TGTGCCAGCAGTTTAGGGAACAAGTTTTACTACGAGCAGTACTTC. Translating it yields CASSLGNKFYYEQYF.

This clonotype was counted at least ten times. J is TRBJ1-1 and V is TRBV27; D is undetermined. Looked up from germline, CDR1 is MNHEY and CDR2 is SMNVEV (reference sequence). The V end lost 4 bases, the J end lost 11 bases, and 17 bases lay between the germline ends. The length of the CDR3 is 13 residues. CDR3 bases: TGTGCCAGCAGTTCAATACCTAGCTCGCTCGCTTTCTTT. Its protein product is CASSSIPSSLAFF.

This clonotype was seen many times. This chain joins TRBV27 and TRBJ1-6, with 11 bases lining up with TRBD1. With 0 bases clipped from V and 9 bases from J, the junction kept 4 bases outside the gene matches. This CDR3 has 16 amino acids. Per the germline V gene, CDR1 is MNHEY and CDR2 is SMNVEV (reference sequence). The CDR3 here is CASSLSGDRGSSPLHF. In DNA, the CDR3 is TGTGCCAGCAGTTTATCGGGGGACAGGGGGAGTTCACCCCTCCACTTT.

The V call is TRBV7-2, the J call TRBJ1-6; D remains ambiguous. CDR1 is SGHTA and CDR2 is FQGNSA in the germline V gene. V lost 5 bases and J lost 6, with 11 bases in between. The CDR3 spans 14 residues. CDR3: CASSIELFNSPLHF. CDR3 nucleotide sequence: TGTGCCAGCAGCATCGAACTTTTTAATTCACCCCTCCACTTT.

The chain joins TRBV7-9 to TRBJ2-7, with TRBD1 as a possible D gene (6 bases). Per the germline V gene, CDR1 is SEHNR and CDR2 is FQNEAQ (reference sequence). The CDR3 is 14 residues long. Deletions cut 6 bases from V and 2 bases from J, with 14 bases between. The CDR3: CASSPTRGTYEQYF. DNA of the CDR3: TGTGCCAGCAGTCCTACCAGGGGAACCTACGAGCAGTACTTC.

Ten or more counts support this clonotype. This chain uses TRBV4-2 with TRBJ1-4; D may be TRBD1 (6 bases). V was pared by 2 bases and J by 2 bases, with 9 bases between. The CDR3 extends over 15 amino acids. The germline V gene has CDR1 LGHNA and CDR2 YNFKEQ. The CDR3 here is CASSQRGQTNEKLFF. For the CDR3, the DNA is TGTGCCAGCAGCCAACGAGGACAGACTAATGAAAAACTGTTTTTT.

In this sample, this clonotype turned up many times. The chain uses TRBV28 and TRBJ2-1, with no clear D. Germline V gives CDR1 MDHEN, CDR2 SYDVKM. Between the trimmed V and J ends, which lost 7 bases and 9 bases, there was a span of 22 bases. The CDR3 extends over 15 amino acids. The CDR3 sequence is CASIKGMNGRGEQFF. In nucleotides, the CDR3 is TGTGCCAGCATCAAGGGTATGAACGGGCGCGGTGAGCAGTTCTTC.

The table lists this clonotype with many counts. The genes are TRBV20-1 and TRBJ2-3, with D possibly called TRBD1 or TRBD2 (6 bases each). Germline V gene sequence: CDR1 DFQATT, CDR2 SNEGSKA (reference sequence). This CDR3 contains 17 residues. Trimming removed 5 bases from V and 4 bases from J, with 25 bases in between. CDR3: CSAPRGGTRLPADTQYF. CDR3 nucleotides: TGCAGTGCTCCCCGAGGGGGGACTCGATTACCCGCAGATACGCAGTATTTT.

The CDR3 sequence is CASSDSNMAGGQDTQYF. The CDR3, as DNA: TGCGCCAGCAGTGACTCCAACATGGCGGGAGGGCAAGATACGCAGTATTTT. This chain joins TRBV10-1 and TRBJ2-3, with 9 nucleotides matching TRBD2. The CDR3 spans 17 residues. The V and J ends lost 3 bases and 5 bases, in that order; junction bases with no gene match: 12. Germline V gene lookup returns CDR1 WNHNN and CDR2 SYGVQD (reference sequence).

In this sample, this clonotype turned up many times. The chain combines TRBV7-6 with TRBJ2-2; 7 bases agree with TRBD1. Losses at the gene ends were 11 bases for V and 2 bases for J; bases not matched to a gene: 14. Looked up from germline, CDR1 is SGHVS and CDR2 is FNYEAQ. The CDR3 loop spans 16 amino acids. CDR3 sequence (DNA): TGTGCCCCCCCGCCTGGAGACAGGGATAACACCGGGGAGCTGTTTTTT. It specifies CAPPPGDRDNTGELFF.

This clonotype was found many times. The chain employs TRBV20-1 and TRBJ2-3; D gene unclear. V dropped 4 bases and J dropped 1 base, with 12 bases sitting between them. There are 14 residues in the CDR3. Germline values: CDR1 DFQATT, CDR2 SNEGSKA (reference sequence). The CDR3 loop is CSAISSKGTDTQYF. In DNA form, the CDR3 reads TGCAGTGCTATAAGCAGCAAAGGCACAGATACGCAGTATTTT.

This clonotype was found a few times. This chain links TRBV2 with TRBJ2-1; D is ambiguous. There are 15 residues in the CDR3. From germline, CDR1 is SNHLY and CDR2 FYNNEI. V gave up 5 bases and J gave up 0 bases, with 11 bases separating them. CDR3 bases: TGTGCCAGCAGTTTCGACTCGAGCTCCTACAATGAGCAGTTCTTC. It yields the protein CASSFDSSSYNEQFF.

This clonotype showed up many times. This rearrangement joins TRBV20-1 to TRBJ2-2; 11 bases are shared with TRBD2. The junction had 4 bases not matched to a gene; V was cut back by 6 bases and J by 4 bases. This CDR3 has 14 residues. Germline loops: CDR1 DFQATT, CDR2 SNEGSKA (reference sequence). The CDR3 spells CSATSGRFTGELFF. The DNA for the CDR3 is TGCAGTGCCACTAGCGGGAGATTCACCGGGGAGCTGTTTTTT.

This clonotype was observed at least ten times. V gene TRBV20-1 combines with J gene TRBJ1-1; 7 nucleotides match TRBD1. V lost 6 bases, J lost 5 bases, and 18 bases stayed unmatched. CDR3 length: 16 residues. CDR1 is DFQATT, CDR2 SNEGSKA, per germline (reference sequence). The DNA of the CDR3 is TGCAGTGCGAACTACAGGGGCGGTATGTTGGGAACTGAAGCTTTCTTT. Residues: CSANYRGGMLGTEAFF.

This clonotype occurred many times. This chain uses TRBV9 with TRBJ1-6; D unclear. CDR1 and CDR2 (germline): SGDLS, YYNGEE. CDR3 length equals 16 residues. Trimming took 4 bases from V and 7 from J, leaving 18 bases between them. The CDR3 DNA is TGTGCCAGCAGCCCCACTTCCGGGGTATCGAATTCACCCCTCCACTTT. This codes for CASSPTSGVSNSPLHF.

This chain uses TRBV7-2 with TRBJ2-5; D unclear. This CDR3 is 15 amino acids long. The V end lost 6 bases, the J end lost 1 base, and 15 bases lay between the germline ends. The V gene's germline CDR1 is SGHTA and CDR2 FQGNSA. The CDR3 loop is CASSPRWGIQETQYF. The DNA for the CDR3 is TGTGCCAGCAGTCCCAGGTGGGGAATCCAAGAGACCCAGTACTTC.

This clonotype has ten or more counts. The gene calls are TRBV12-3 or TRBV12-4 and TRBJ2-3; TRBD2 might be the D (5 bases). The V end lost 5 bases, the J end lost 0 bases, and 15 bases lay between the germline ends. The CDR3 has 16 residues. CDR3 amino acids: CASSTREGGSTDTQYF. As DNA, the CDR3 is TGTGCCAGCAGTACCCGAGAGGGTGGGAGCACAGATACGCAGTATTTT.